Presented here are 29 T cell receptor beta chains from one specimen sequenced in a study of T cell responses to AZD1222 COVID-19 vaccine. This table comes from immunoSEQ multiplex PCR, and its TCRdb copy is limited to in-frame clones, with some not included. The repertoire consists of 150,000 or so clones, with approximately 85% occurring once and the leading ten covering under 9.5%. The starting material was peripheral blood, obtained on day 0 of AZD1222 vaccination. These receptors were obtained from an adult in good health.

The rearrangement links TRBV29-1 to TRBJ1-3, with unresolved D. The CDR3 is 14 amino acids. CDR1 SQVTM and CDR2 ANQGSEA come from the germline V gene. V lost 3 bases, J lost 0 bases, and 9 bases lay in between. This CDR3 is CSVDSYLSGNTIYF. Written as DNA, the CDR3 is TGCAGCGTTGATAGTTACCTCTCTGGAAACACCATATATTTT.

This chain links TRBV11-3 with TRBJ2-7, with 9 bases fitting TRBD1. Per the germline V gene, CDR1 is SGHNT and CDR2 is YENEEA. This CDR3 region has 14 residues. V lost 5 bases, J lost 6 bases, and 8 bases stayed unmatched. CDR3 sequence (DNA): TGTGCCAGCAGCGATAATCCGGGACAGGGCGAGCAGTACTTC. Protein: CASSDNPGQGEQYF.

This rearrangement joins TRBV6-5 to TRBJ1-2, with 8 bases lining up with TRBD1. This CDR3 comprises 15 residues. J was trimmed by 8 bases and V by 7 bases; bases with no gene match: 15. In germline, CDR1 is MNHEY, CDR2 SVGAGI. CDR3 sequence reads: CASTDGGQEVVGYTF. CDR3 DNA: TGTGCCAGCACCGATGGGGGACAGGAGGTAGTCGGCTACACCTTC.

This chain joins TRBV12-3 or TRBV12-4 and TRBJ2-7; D uncertain. V dropped 1 base and J dropped 6 bases, with 4 bases sitting between them. The CDR3 is 11 amino acids. The CDR3, as DNA: TGTGCCAGCAGTTTAGTGAGCGAGCAGTACTTC. Its translation: CASSLVSEQYF.

The chain couples TRBV5-8 to TRBJ2-1; 10 positions agree with TRBD1. Germline-derived CDR1 and CDR2 are SGHTS and YDEGEE. The CDR3 totals 15 residues. V gave up 0 bases and J gave up 7 bases; unmatched junction bases: 4. CDR3 DNA sequence: TGTGCCAGCAGCTTGGTGGGACAGGGGTGGAATGAGCAGTTCTTC. This gives the protein CASSLVGQGWNEQFF.

The chain joins TRBV6-5 to TRBJ2-3; D call uncertain. The V gene's germline CDR1 is MNHEY and CDR2 SVGAGI. V shed 2 bases and J shed 2 bases, with 5 bases lying between them. CDR3 length: 13 residues. This CDR3 reads CASSYEDTDTQYF. The CDR3, as DNA: TGTGCCAGCAGTTACGAGGACACAGATACGCAGTATTTT.

The CDR3 nucleotides are TGTGCCAGTAGTATAGACTGGGGCCTCTCCTACGAGCAGTACTTC. It specifies CASSIDWGLSYEQYF. This rearrangement joins TRBV19 to TRBJ2-7, with D perhaps TRBD1 (5 bases). There are 15 residues in the CDR3. V lost 0 bases to trimming and J lost 0 bases, with 9 bases between them. The germline gives CDR1 LNHDA, CDR2 SQIVND (reference sequence).

J is TRBJ1-1 and V is TRBV27; D perhaps matches TRBD1 (5 bases). Trimming stripped 4 bases from V and 4 bases from J, with 7 bases between. The length of the CDR3 is 12 residues. From germline, CDR1 is MNHEY and CDR2 SMNVEV (reference sequence). The CDR3 region has the DNA TGTGCCAGCAGTTCGGGGCGCACTGAAGCTTTCTTT. This encodes CASSSGRTEAFF.

The genes are TRBV18 and TRBJ1-1; D uncertain. V lost 1 base and J 0 bases, leaving 12 bases between the germline ends. CDR1 and CDR2 from the germline V gene are KGHSH and LQKENI. The CDR3 has 16 residues. The CDR3, as DNA: TGTGCCAGCTCACCACGGGCCGTTAGTATGAACACTGAAGCTTTCTTT. Amino acid sequence: CASSPRAVSMNTEAFF.

The chain carries TRBV5-4 and TRBJ2-1, with 11 bases that match TRBD1. J was trimmed by 8 bases and V by 0 bases; bases with no gene match: 4. Germline lookup yields CDR1 SGHNT and CDR2 YYREEE (reference sequence). CDR3 length: 15 amino acids. The DNA of the CDR3 is TGTGCCAGCAGCTTGGTAGGACAGGGGGCGGATGAGCAGTTCTTC. Translated, it gives CASSLVGQGADEQFF. Variable domain in full (rest from reference TRBV5-4 and TRBJ2-1): ETGVTQSPTHLIKTRGQQVTLRCSSQSGHNTVSWYQQALGQGPQFIFQYYREEENGRGNFPPRFSGLQFPNYSSELNVNALELDDSALYLCASSLVGQGADEQFFGPGTRLTVL.

The chain links TRBV28 to TRBJ2-3; 10 bases are a match to TRBD1. With V trimmed by 3 bases and J by 6 bases, 6 bases remained unmatched. The CDR3 has 15 amino acids. Germline assignment: CDR1 MDHEN and CDR2 SYDVKM. CDR3 amino acids: CASSLGTGVRDTQYF. DNA of the CDR3: TGTGCCAGCAGTTTGGGGACAGGGGTTCGGGATACGCAGTATTTT.

Written as DNA, the CDR3 is TGTGCCAGCAGCCATCAAGGCTCCTACGAGCAGTACTTC. Its translation is CASSHQGSYEQYF. V usage is TRBV4-2 and J usage is TRBJ2-7; no reliable D call. The CDR3 has 13 amino acids. V dropped 3 bases and J dropped 0 bases, with 6 bases sitting between them. Per germline, CDR1 LGHNA and CDR2 YNFKEQ.

The rearrangement joins TRBV9 to TRBJ1-3; D remains ambiguous. Germline values: CDR1 SGDLS, CDR2 YYNGEE. This CDR3 has 13 residues. Trimming pared 3 bases from V and 3 bases from J, leaving 7 bases between. The CDR3 sequence: CASSAQNGNTIYF. CDR3 bases: TGTGCCAGCAGCGCCCAAAATGGAAACACCATATATTTT.

This rearrangement joins TRBV18 to TRBJ2-1; D is perhaps TRBD2 (5 bases). Germline CDR1 KGHSH, CDR2 LQKENI. V was trimmed by 5 bases and J by 6 bases, leaving 14 bases between them. This CDR3 is 14 amino acids long. The CDR3 loop is CASSTFLGLNEQFF. In DNA form, the CDR3 reads TGTGCCAGCTCAACATTTCTAGGACTCAATGAGCAGTTCTTC.

This chain uses TRBV6-5 with TRBJ1-2; 9 nucleotides match TRBD1. Germline assignment: CDR1 MNHEY and CDR2 SVGAGI. CDR3 length: 13 residues. J was trimmed by 7 bases and V by 4 bases; bases with no gene match: 4. CDR3 nucleotides: TGTGCCAGCAGTTCCGGACAGGGGATTGGCTACACCTTC. Amino acid sequence: CASSSGQGIGYTF.

The chain employs TRBV15 and TRBJ1-2; no clear D gene. The V end lost 2 bases, the J end lost 4 bases, and 14 bases lay between the germline ends. Germline CDR1 is LNHNV and CDR2 is YYDKDF (reference sequence). This CDR3 region has 15 residues. This chain's CDR3 is CATSRKGAPFYGYTF. Written as DNA, the CDR3 is TGTGCCACCAGCAGAAAGGGTGCCCCCTTCTATGGCTACACCTTC.

The DNA of the CDR3 is TGCAGCGTTGGGGGGACTAGCCGGGCCTACAATGAGCAGTTCTTC. Amino acid sequence: CSVGGTSRAYNEQFF. The chain recombines TRBV29-1 with TRBJ2-1; 9 bases fit TRBD2. This CDR3 spans 15 amino acids. Germline-derived CDR1 and CDR2 are SQVTM and ANQGSEA. The ends lost 4 bases at V and 2 bases at J; junction bases unmatched: 6.

The chain couples TRBV5-1 to TRBJ1-6, with a possible D match to TRBD1 (5 bases). This CDR3 spans 14 amino acids. Germline CDR1 SGHRS, CDR2 YFSETQ. V was cut by 6 bases and J by 11 bases, with 18 bases left in between. The CDR3 sequence: CASKEGGVSPPLHF. In DNA, the CDR3 is TGCGCCAGCAAAGAAGGAGGGGTTTCTCCACCCCTCCACTTT.

The rearrangement joins TRBV6-5 to TRBJ2-7; 10 bases line up with TRBD2. Germline V gene data show CDR1 as MNHEY and CDR2 as SVGAGI. Trimming at V came to 10 bases and at J to 5 bases, leaving 11 bases not matched to a gene. The CDR3 is made up of 14 amino acids. Here the CDR3 reads CATQLGTSVNEQYF. CDR3 nucleotide sequence: TGTGCCACCCAATTAGGGACTAGCGTCAACGAGCAGTACTTC.

The rearrangement joins TRBV5-1 to TRBJ2-5; 8 nucleotides agree with TRBD2. The CDR3 extends over 15 amino acids. The germline gives CDR1 SGHRS, CDR2 YFSETQ. The V and J ends lost 1 base and 5 bases, in that order; junction bases with no gene match: 7. The CDR3 here is CASSLQAGGQETQYF. CDR3 coding DNA: TGCGCCAGCAGCTTGCAGGCGGGGGGCCAGGAGACCCAGTACTTC. Using reference TRBV5-1 and TRBJ2-5 for the parts outside the CDR3, the full variable domain is KAGVTQTPRYLIKTRGQQVTLSCSPISGHRSVSWYQQTPGQGLQFLFEYFSETQRNKGNFPGRFSGRQFSNSRSEMNVSTLELGDSALYLCASSLQAGGQETQYFGPGTRLLVL.

This chain links TRBV4-1 with TRBJ2-2; D is uncertain. Trimming took 4 bases from V and 0 from J, leaving 9 bases between them. Germline CDR1 is MGHRA and CDR2 is YSYEKL. This CDR3 spans 15 amino acids. The CDR3 protein is CASSRDQSNTGELFF. CDR3 nucleotide sequence: TGCGCCAGCAGCCGAGATCAATCGAACACCGGGGAGCTGTTTTTT.

This chain links TRBV5-6 with TRBJ1-6; 9 bases are a match to TRBD1. In germline, CDR1 is SGHDT, CDR2 YYEEEE. The V segment lost 0 bases and the J segment 6 bases; nucleotides outside the gene matches: 4. The CDR3 consists of 16 residues. The CDR3 DNA reads as TGTGCCAGCAGCTTGGCCGGGGGACAGGGTAATTCACCCCTCCACTTT. Translation: CASSLAGGQGNSPLHF.

This chain links TRBV5-1 with TRBJ1-4, with a weak D call TRBD1 (5 bases). The V gene lost 4 bases and the J gene lost 3 bases, with 16 bases spanning the gap. The germline V gene has CDR1 SGHRS and CDR2 YFSETQ. This CDR3 is 16 amino acids long. CDR3 nucleotides: TGCGCCAGCAGCAAAGACGCAGGGCGGGCTAATGAAAAACTGTTTTTT. Protein: CASSKDAGRANEKLFF.

The chain uses TRBV28 and TRBJ2-3, with a tentative D call TRBD1 (6 bases). This CDR3 spans 16 amino acids. Germline values: CDR1 MDHEN, CDR2 SYDVKM. V shed 1 base and J shed 0 bases, with 11 bases lying between them. CDR3 DNA: TGTGCCAGCAGTTTATTTCGAAGGGGGAGCACAGATACGCAGTATTTT. Translation gives CASSLFRRGSTDTQYF.

The chain combines TRBV13 with TRBJ2-1, with a tentative D call TRBD2 (6 bases). Germline V CDR1 and CDR2: PRHDT, FYEKMQ (reference sequence). CDR3 length: 13 residues. V lost 5 bases and J lost 9, with 14 bases in between. CDR3 bases: TGTGCCAGCAGCAAAGGGCTAGCGCTTGAGCAGTTCTTC. Its protein is CASSKGLALEQFF.

The J gene is TRBJ2-1, the V gene TRBV30, with TRBD2 matching 7 bases. Germline V gene data show CDR1 as GTSNPN and CDR2 as SVGIG (reference sequence). The CDR3 runs 13 residues. V was pared by 0 bases and J by 13 bases, with 9 bases of the junction left unmatched. This CDR3 is CAWSVLSAGVQFF. The CDR3 DNA reads as TGTGCCTGGAGTGTATTGTCCGCGGGAGTACAGTTCTTC.

J is TRBJ2-1 and V is TRBV9; D remains ambiguous. Germline CDR1 SGDLS, CDR2 YYNGEE. The V and J ends lost 0 bases and 3 bases respectively, with 10 bases between them. The CDR3 has 15 amino acids. CDR3 DNA sequence: TGTGCCAGCAGCGTAGACGGATCCCTCTACAATGAGCAGTTCTTC. It encodes CASSVDGSLYNEQFF. Based on the CDR3 plus reference TRBV9 and TRBJ2-1, the full variable domain is DSGVTQTPKHLITATGQRVTLRCSPRSGDLSVYWYQQSLDQGLQFLIQYYNGEERAKGNILERFSAQQFPDLHSELNLSSLELGDSALYFCASSVDGSLYNEQFFGPGTRLTVL.

The rearrangement joins TRBV19 to TRBJ2-1; D is perhaps TRBD1 (6 bases). Germline V gene sequence: CDR1 LNHDA, CDR2 SQIVND (reference sequence). V was trimmed by 5 bases and J by 0 bases, leaving 8 bases between them. The CDR3 extends over 14 amino acids. CDR3 sequence (DNA): TGTGCCAGTAGTTTAGGGGGCTCCTACAATGAGCAGTTCTTC. Amino acid sequence: CASSLGGSYNEQFF.

The CDR3 sequence: CASRKTSYNEQFF. CDR3 DNA sequence: TGTGCCAGCAGGAAGACTAGTTACAATGAGCAGTTCTTC. V usage is TRBV2 and J usage is TRBJ2-1; tentatively, D is TRBD2 (6 bases). The CDR3 covers 13 residues. Trimming stripped 6 bases from V and 4 bases from J, with 10 bases between. Germline lookup yields CDR1 SNHLY and CDR2 FYNNEI.